The next 16 T cell receptor beta chains were all read from a single sample in a study of tumor-infiltrating lymphocytes in localized non-small cell lung cancer (dated by TCRdb to the early 2020s). Receptors were amplified or captured by the immunoSEQ multiplex PCR assay. The table was pulled from immuneACCESS by TCRdb, which kept in-frame rearrangements only. Such tables lose some clones; where checked, under half of the loss comes from unresolved V genes, and the rest has no known cause. The sample table records 10,000 or so clones; approximately 77% of these occur just once. The top ten clonotypes cover around 20% of the sample. The sample consisted of lung tumor tissue. Receptors were obtained from a human donor with non-small cell lung cancer.

Of note for this clone: One junction end disagrees with the germline gene, perhaps due to a read error. The rearrangement joins TRBV5-1 to TRBJ2-5; D possibly matches TRBD1 or TRBD2 (5 bases each). The CDR3 has 15 amino acids. CDR1 and CDR2 (germline): SGHRS, YFSETQ. In DNA form, the CDR3 reads TGTGCCAGCGCGAGGGGCAGCCGTAGATCAGAGACCCAGTACTTC. Its protein product is CASARGSRRSETQYF.

The chain recombines TRBV4-2 with TRBJ2-5, with 16 bases aligning to TRBD2. Judging by the DNA end, TRBJ2-7 fits better; the J call may be wrong. The CDR3 length is 18 residues. Germline CDR1 LGHNA, CDR2 YNFKEQ. CDR3 region: CASSHPAEGLAGGGEQYF. CDR3 DNA sequence: TGTGCCAGCAGCCATCCCGCCGAGGGACTAGCGGGGGGGGGCGAGCAGTACTTC.

The V call is TRBV15, the J call TRBJ1-6; D remains ambiguous. CDR3 length: 12 residues. Deletions cut 2 bases from V and 5 bases from J, with 1 base between. Germline V gives CDR1 LNHNV, CDR2 YYDKDF (reference sequence). This CDR3 reads CATSRNNSPLHF. CDR3 nucleotide sequence: TGTGCCACCAGCAGAAATAATTCACCCCTCCACTTT.

The chain joins TRBV7-2 to TRBJ1-1; no firm D call. CDR1 and CDR2 from the germline V gene are SGHTA and FQGNSA. Between the trimmed V and J ends, which lost 3 bases and 9 bases, there was a span of 14 bases. This CDR3 has 13 amino acids. CDR3 coding DNA: TGTGCCAGCAGCTTTGGAAGACGGGAAAAAGCTTTCTTT. This translates into CASSFGRREKAFF.

This clone was seen only a few times. The rearrangement joins TRBV7-8 to TRBJ2-6; perhaps TRBD1 as D (6 bases). CDR1 and CDR2 from the germline V gene are SGHVS and FQNEAQ. V was pared by 3 bases and J by 2 bases, with 17 bases between. This CDR3 is built from 18 residues. Written as DNA, the CDR3 is TGTGCCAGCAGCTTCACCGGGACAATCGGCACTGGGGCCAACGTCCTGACTTTC. Its translation: CASSFTGTIGTGANVLTF.

This clone turned up a few times. This chain connects TRBV27 to TRBJ1-4; a possible D gene is TRBD1 (5 bases). Deletions cut 5 bases from V and 5 bases from J, with 9 bases between. Germline CDR1 MNHEY, CDR2 SMNVEV (reference sequence). This CDR3 has 13 residues. As DNA, the CDR3 is TGTGCCAGCAGTGACGCAGGGAATGAAAAACTGTTTTTT. This sequence encodes CASSDAGNEKLFF.

The chain joins TRBV20-1 to TRBJ2-7; D unclear. The CDR3 contains 11 residues. V lost 3 bases and J 4 bases, leaving 7 bases between the germline ends. Germline-derived CDR1 and CDR2 are DFQATT and SNEGSKA (reference sequence). The DNA for the CDR3 is TGCAGTGCTAGGGGAAAATACGAGCAGTACTTC. Protein: CSARGKYEQYF.

This chain links TRBV6-5 with TRBJ1-6; no clear D. The CDR3 sequence is 15 residues long. Germline V gives CDR1 MNHEY, CDR2 SVGAGI. Trimming took 6 bases from V and 4 from J, leaving 13 bases between them. For the CDR3, the DNA is TGTGCCAGCAGCCCCTCTTTTATTTATAATTCACCCCTCCACTTT. Residues: CASSPSFIYNSPLHF.

The rearrangement uses TRBV7-8 and TRBJ1-1; D call uncertain. The germline V gene encodes CDR1 SGHVS and CDR2 FQNEAQ. The CDR3 contains 11 residues. Trimming shortened V by 5 bases and J by 1 base, and 2 bases separated the two germline ends. The CDR3 sequence is CASSRNTEAFF. The DNA for the CDR3 is TGTGCCAGCAGCCGGAACACTGAAGCTTTCTTT.

This chain links TRBV7-8 with TRBJ1-4; 7 bases are a match to TRBD1. Trimming removed 6 bases from V and 5 bases from J; junction bases left unmatched: 6. Germline V lookup: CDR1 SGHVS, CDR2 FQNEAQ. The CDR3 has 14 residues. CDR3 in amino acids: CASSRDSPNEKLFF. In DNA, the CDR3 is TGTGCCAGCAGTCGGGACAGCCCCAATGAAAAACTGTTTTTT.

This sequence joins TRBV9 and TRBJ1-2; D is unclear. CDR1 and CDR2 from the germline V gene are SGDLS and YYNGEE. Trimming took 6 bases from V and 2 from J, leaving 8 bases between them. The CDR3 loop spans 12 amino acids. The CDR3 loop is CASNGENYGYTF. The CDR3 DNA reads TGTGCCAGCAATGGGGAAAACTATGGCTACACCTTC.

V is TRBV18 and J is TRBJ1-3; D call uncertain. This CDR3 comprises 16 residues. Germline assignment: CDR1 KGHSH and CDR2 LQKENI. Trimming cost V 1 base and J 0 bases, with 10 bases left between them. The CDR3 DNA sequence: TGTGCCAGCTCACCACTCCCAGCCCGCTCTGGAAACACCATATATTTT. Translated: CASSPLPARSGNTIYF. Using reference TRBV18 and TRBJ1-3 for the parts outside the CDR3, the full variable domain is NAGVMQNPRHLVRRRGQEARLRCSPMKGHSHVYWYRQLPEEGLKFMVYLQKENIIDESGMPKERFSAEFPKEGPSILRIQQVVRGDSAAYFCASSPLPARSGNTIYFGEGSWLTVV.

This clone was detected only once. CDR3 region: CAWANHIGLAGGPGEQFF. The CDR3 DNA is TGTGCCTGGGCAAATCACATAGGACTAGCGGGGGGGCCTGGGGAGCAGTTCTTC. The chain is built from TRBV30 and TRBJ2-1, with TRBD2 matching over 15 bases. With V trimmed by 5 bases and J by 10 bases, 18 bases remained unmatched. CDR1 GTSNPN and CDR2 SVGIG come from the germline V gene (reference sequence). CDR3 length: 18 amino acids. The entire variable domain, with the rest obtained from reference TRBV30 and TRBJ2-1, is as follows: SQTIHQWPATLVQPVGSPLSLECTVEGTSNPNLYWYRQAAGRGLQLLFYSVGIGQISSEVPQNLSASRPQDRQFILSSKKLLLSDSGFYLCAWANHIGLAGGPGEQFFGPGTRLTVL.

The chain couples TRBV18 to TRBJ1-3; D may be TRBD1 (6 bases). Trimming left V 3 bases short and J 2 bases short, with 11 bases between. Germline V gene sequence: CDR1 KGHSH, CDR2 LQKENI. This CDR3 is built from 15 residues. This CDR3 is CASSPPRDTGNTIYF. The CDR3 region has the DNA TGTGCCAGCTCACCCCCCCGGGACACTGGAAACACCATATATTTT. Complete variable domain (other parts from reference TRBV18 and TRBJ1-3): NAGVMQNPRHLVRRRGQEARLRCSPMKGHSHVYWYRQLPEEGLKFMVYLQKENIIDESGMPKERFSAEFPKEGPSILRIQQVVRGDSAAYFCASSPPRDTGNTIYFGEGSWLTVV.

The chain has TRBV6-5 and TRBJ2-3; the D gene is possibly TRBD2 (5 bases). Trimming took off 0 bases at V and 4 bases at J, with 11 bases between the two ends. Germline-derived CDR1 and CDR2 are MNHEY and SVGAGI. CDR3 length: 15 residues. The chain's CDR3 is CASSYSRVSSDTQYF. In DNA, the CDR3 is TGTGCCAGCAGTTACTCGAGGGTTAGTTCAGATACGCAGTATTTT.

V is TRBV30 and J is TRBJ2-1; 7 nucleotides align to TRBD1. The length of the CDR3 is 15 residues. The ends lost 5 bases at V and 8 bases at J; junction bases unmatched: 15. CDR1 and CDR2 from the germline V gene are GTSNPN and SVGIG (reference sequence). CDR3 residues: CAWYRDSGLSYEQFF. The CDR3 region has the DNA TGTGCCTGGTACCGGGACAGTGGATTATCATATGAGCAGTTCTTC.